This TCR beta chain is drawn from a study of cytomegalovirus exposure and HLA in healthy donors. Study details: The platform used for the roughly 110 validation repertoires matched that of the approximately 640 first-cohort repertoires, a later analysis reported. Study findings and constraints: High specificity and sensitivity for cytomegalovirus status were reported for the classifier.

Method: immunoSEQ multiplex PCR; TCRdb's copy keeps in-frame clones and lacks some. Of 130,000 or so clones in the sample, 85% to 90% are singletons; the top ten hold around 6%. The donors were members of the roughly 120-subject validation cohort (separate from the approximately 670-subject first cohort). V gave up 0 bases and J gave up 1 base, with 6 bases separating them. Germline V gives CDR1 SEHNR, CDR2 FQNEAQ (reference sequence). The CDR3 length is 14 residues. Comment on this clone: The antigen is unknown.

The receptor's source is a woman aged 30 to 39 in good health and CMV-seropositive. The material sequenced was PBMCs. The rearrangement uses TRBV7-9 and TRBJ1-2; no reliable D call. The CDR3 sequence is CASSLARGNYGYTF. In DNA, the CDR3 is TGTGCCAGCAGCTTAGCGCGGGGTAACTATGGCTACACCTTC. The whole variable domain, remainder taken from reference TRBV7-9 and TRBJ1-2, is DTGVSQNPRHKITKRGQNVTFRCDPISEHNRLYWYRQTLGQGPEFLTYFQNEAQLEKSRLLSDRFSAERPKGSFSTLEIQRTEQGDSAMYLCASSLARGNYGYTFGSGTRLTVV.